This TCR beta chain came from a study of tumor-infiltrating lymphocytes in primary liver carcinoma. Inclusive of both ends, the CDR3 amounts to 13 amino acids. Looked up from germline, CDR1 is MNHEY and CDR2 is SVGEGT. Study-level points and caveats: It was observed that only about 7-25% of the top clones appeared in every one of the five tumor regions.

Investigators took RNA and DNA out together from 20-30 mg of unsorted bulk tissue. All of the tumor samples contained over 80% viable tumor cells. On this clonotype itself: No antigen is known for it. No DNA is shown, since the ends of the CDR3 on it are uncertain; the CDR3 is the one TCRdb lists.

Reverse transcription of about 500 ng total RNA with a constant-region primer produced TCR beta cDNA. ARM-PCR, slightly modified, supplied the TCR beta libraries through three nested multiplex PCR rounds. TRBV1-TRBV30 forward primers paired with a C-beta reverse primer drove the first two PCR rounds, roughly 10 cycles each. Via MiXCR, TCRdb re-called the multiplex PCR reads, giving one row per CDR3 protein. Of 65,000 to 90,000 distinct CDR3 sequences in the sample, more than 65% are singletons; the top ten hold approximately 19%. V usage is TRBV6-2 or TRBV6-3 and J usage is TRBJ2-5. The sample comprised liver tumor tissue from sampling region 1. The subset was: tumor region T1, superior pole. This receptor was obtained from a man aged 35 to 55 with primary liver carcinoma and hepatitis B virus infection. The CDR3 region is CGSSYGCKETQYF.